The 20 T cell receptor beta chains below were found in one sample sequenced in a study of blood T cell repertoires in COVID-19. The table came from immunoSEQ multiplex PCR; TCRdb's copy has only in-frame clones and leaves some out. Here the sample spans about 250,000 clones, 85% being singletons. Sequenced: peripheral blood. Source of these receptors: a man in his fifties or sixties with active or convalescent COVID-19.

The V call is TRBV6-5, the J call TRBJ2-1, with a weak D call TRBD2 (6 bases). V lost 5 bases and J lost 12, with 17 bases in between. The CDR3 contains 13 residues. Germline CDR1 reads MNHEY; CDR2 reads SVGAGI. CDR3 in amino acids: CASSPTWDSLQFF. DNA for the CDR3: TGTGCCAGCAGTCCGACGTGGGACTCGCTGCAGTTCTTC.

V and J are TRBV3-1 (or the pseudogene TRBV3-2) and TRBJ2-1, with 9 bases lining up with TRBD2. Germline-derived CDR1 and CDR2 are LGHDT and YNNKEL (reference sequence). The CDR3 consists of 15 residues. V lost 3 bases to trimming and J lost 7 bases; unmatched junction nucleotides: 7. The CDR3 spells CASSHLSGRPNEQFF. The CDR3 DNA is TGTGCCAGCAGCCATCTAAGCGGGAGGCCAAATGAGCAGTTCTTC.

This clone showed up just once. The CDR3 nucleotides read TGCGCCAGCAGCTGGGCCGGGACTAGCGTAGAAGGAGAGACCCAGTACTTC. Translation gives CASSWAGTSVEGETQYF. The V call is TRBV5-1, the J call TRBJ2-5; TRBD2 matches at 10 bases. The CDR3 loop spans 17 amino acids. The V gene end was trimmed by 3 bases and the J gene end by 4 bases; junction bases not matched to a gene: 12. CDR1 SGHRS and CDR2 YFSETQ come from the germline V gene.

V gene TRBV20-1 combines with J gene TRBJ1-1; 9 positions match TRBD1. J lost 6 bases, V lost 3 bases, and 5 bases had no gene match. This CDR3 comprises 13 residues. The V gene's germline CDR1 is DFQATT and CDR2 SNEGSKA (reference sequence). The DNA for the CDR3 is TGCAGTGCTAGTAGACAGGGGGTCTCTGAAGCTTTCTTT. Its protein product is CSASRQGVSEAFF.

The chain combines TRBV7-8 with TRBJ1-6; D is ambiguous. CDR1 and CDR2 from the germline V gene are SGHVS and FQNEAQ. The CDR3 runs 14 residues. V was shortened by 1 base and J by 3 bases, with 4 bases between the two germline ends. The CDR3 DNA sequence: TGTGCCAGCAGCTTAGTTAACTATAATTCACCCCTCCACTTT. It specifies CASSLVNYNSPLHF.

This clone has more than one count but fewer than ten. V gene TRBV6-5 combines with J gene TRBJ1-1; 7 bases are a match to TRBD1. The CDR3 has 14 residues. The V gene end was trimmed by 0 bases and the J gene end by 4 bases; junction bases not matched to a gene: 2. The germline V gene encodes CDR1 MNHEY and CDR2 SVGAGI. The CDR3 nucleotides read TGTGCCAGCAGTTACTCTGAGGGGGCCACTGAAGCTTTCTTT. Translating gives CASSYSEGATEAFF.

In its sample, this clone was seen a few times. The CDR3 DNA is TGTGCCGGCTCGGGACTTAAGCAAGAGACCCAGTACTTC. This gives the protein CAGSGLKQETQYF. The chain employs TRBV2 and TRBJ2-5, with D possibly being TRBD2 (6 bases). The length of the CDR3 is 13 residues. The germline V and J ends were trimmed by 11 bases and 2 bases, with 15 bases remaining between them. Germline CDR1 reads SNHLY; CDR2 reads FYNNEI. Filled out from reference TRBV2 and TRBJ2-5, the complete variable domain reads EPEVTQTPSHQVTQMGQEVILRCVPISNHLYFYWYRQILGQKVEFLVSFYNNEISEKSEIFDDQFSVERPDGSNFTLKIRSTKLEDSAMYFCAGSGLKQETQYFGPGTRLLVL.

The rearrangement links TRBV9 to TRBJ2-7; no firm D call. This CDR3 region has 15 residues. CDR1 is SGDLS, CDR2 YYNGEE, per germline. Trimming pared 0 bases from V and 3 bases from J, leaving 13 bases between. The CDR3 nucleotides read TGTGCCAGCAGCGTAGCATGGCAGAACATCTACGAGCAGTACTTC. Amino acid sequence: CASSVAWQNIYEQYF.

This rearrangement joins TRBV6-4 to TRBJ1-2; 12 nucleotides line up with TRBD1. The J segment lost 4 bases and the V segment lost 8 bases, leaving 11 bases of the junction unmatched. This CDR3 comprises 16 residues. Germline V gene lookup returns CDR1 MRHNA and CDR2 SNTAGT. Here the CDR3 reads CASRSTGTGGTYGYTF. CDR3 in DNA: TGTGCCAGCCGCTCAACCGGGACAGGGGGCACCTATGGCTACACCTTC.

The CDR3 loop reads CASSQGVSGSPSYEQYF. The CDR3, as DNA: TGTGCCAGCAGCCAAGGGGTGTCGGGGTCCCCCTCCTACGAGCAGTACTTC. V usage is TRBV4-2 and J usage is TRBJ2-7; D possibly corresponds to TRBD2 (5 bases). V shed 1 base and J shed 0 bases, with 16 bases lying between them. There are 17 residues in the CDR3. Germline CDR1 LGHNA, CDR2 YNFKEQ.

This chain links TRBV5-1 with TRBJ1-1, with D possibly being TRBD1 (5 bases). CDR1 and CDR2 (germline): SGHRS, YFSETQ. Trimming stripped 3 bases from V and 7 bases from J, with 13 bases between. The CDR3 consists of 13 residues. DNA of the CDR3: TGCGCCAGCAGCTCGCTAGGACACGGTGAAGCTTTCTTT. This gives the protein CASSSLGHGEAFF.

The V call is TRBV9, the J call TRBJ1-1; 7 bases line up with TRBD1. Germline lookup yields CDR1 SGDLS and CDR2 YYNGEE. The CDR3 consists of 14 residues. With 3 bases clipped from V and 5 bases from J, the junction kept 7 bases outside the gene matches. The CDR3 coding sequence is TGTGCCAGCAGCGCCCTGACAGGGCCAACTGAAGCTTTCTTT. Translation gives CASSALTGPTEAFF. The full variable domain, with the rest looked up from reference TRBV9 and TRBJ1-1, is DSGVTQTPKHLITATGQRVTLRCSPRSGDLSVYWYQQSLDQGLQFLIQYYNGEERAKGNILERFSAQQFPDLHSELNLSSLELGDSALYFCASSALTGPTEAFFGQGTRLTVV.

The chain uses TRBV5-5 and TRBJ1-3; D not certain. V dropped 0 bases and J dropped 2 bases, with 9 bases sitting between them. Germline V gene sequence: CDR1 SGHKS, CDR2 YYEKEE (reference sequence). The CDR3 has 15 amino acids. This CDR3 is CASSLDSFPGNTIYF. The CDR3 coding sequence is TGTGCCAGCAGCTTGGACAGCTTCCCTGGAAACACCATATATTTT.

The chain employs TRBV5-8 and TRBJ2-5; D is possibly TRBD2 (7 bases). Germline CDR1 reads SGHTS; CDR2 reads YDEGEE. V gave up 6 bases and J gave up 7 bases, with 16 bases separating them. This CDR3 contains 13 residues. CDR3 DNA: TGTGCCAGCAAAGGGGGGGGAGTTTGGACCCAGTACTTC. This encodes CASKGGGVWTQYF.

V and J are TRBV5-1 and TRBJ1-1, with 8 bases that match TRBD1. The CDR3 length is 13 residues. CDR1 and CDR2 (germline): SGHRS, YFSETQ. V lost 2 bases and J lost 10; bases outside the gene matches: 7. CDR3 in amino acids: CASSLQDREGAFF. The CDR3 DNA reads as TGCGCCAGCAGCTTACAGGACAGGGAAGGAGCTTTCTTT.

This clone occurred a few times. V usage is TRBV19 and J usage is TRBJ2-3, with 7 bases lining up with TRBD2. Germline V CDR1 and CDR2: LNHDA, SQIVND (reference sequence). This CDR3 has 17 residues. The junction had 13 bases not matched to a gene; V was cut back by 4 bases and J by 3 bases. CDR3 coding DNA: TGTGCCAGTAGTACGACCGGGGGAGGGGTTAGGACAGATACGCAGTATTTT. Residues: CASSTTGGGVRTDTQYF.

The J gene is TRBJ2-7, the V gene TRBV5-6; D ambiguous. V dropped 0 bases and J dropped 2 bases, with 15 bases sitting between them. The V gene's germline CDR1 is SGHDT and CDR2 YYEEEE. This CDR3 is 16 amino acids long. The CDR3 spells CASSLAAGHATYEQYF. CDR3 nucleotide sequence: TGTGCCAGCAGCTTGGCGGCAGGCCACGCCACCTACGAGCAGTACTTC.

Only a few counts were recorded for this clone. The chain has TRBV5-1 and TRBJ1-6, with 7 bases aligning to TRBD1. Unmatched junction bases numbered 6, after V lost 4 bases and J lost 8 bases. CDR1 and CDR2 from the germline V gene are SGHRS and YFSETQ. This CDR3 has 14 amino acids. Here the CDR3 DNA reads TGCGCCAGCAGCCGAGGGGGCGCGGATTCACCCCTCCACTTT. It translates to CASSRGGADSPLHF.

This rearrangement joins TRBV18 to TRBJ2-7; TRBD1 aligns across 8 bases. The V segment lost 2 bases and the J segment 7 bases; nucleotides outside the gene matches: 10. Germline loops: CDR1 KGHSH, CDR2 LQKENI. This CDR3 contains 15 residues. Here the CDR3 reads CASSPVQGALKEQYF. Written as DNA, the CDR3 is TGTGCCAGCTCACCAGTTCAGGGGGCCTTAAAAGAGCAGTACTTC. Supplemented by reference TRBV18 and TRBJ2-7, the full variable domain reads NAGVMQNPRHLVRRRGQEARLRCSPMKGHSHVYWYRQLPEEGLKFMVYLQKENIIDESGMPKERFSAEFPKEGPSILRIQQVVRGDSAAYFCASSPVQGALKEQYFGPGTRLTVT.

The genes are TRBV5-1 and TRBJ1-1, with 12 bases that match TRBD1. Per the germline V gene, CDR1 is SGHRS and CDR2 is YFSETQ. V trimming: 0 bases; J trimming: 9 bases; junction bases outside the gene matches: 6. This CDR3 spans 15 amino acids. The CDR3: CASSLAGQGALKAFF. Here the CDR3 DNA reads TGCGCCAGCAGCTTGGCGGGACAGGGGGCACTGAAAGCTTTCTTT. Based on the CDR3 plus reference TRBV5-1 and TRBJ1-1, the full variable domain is KAGVTQTPRYLIKTRGQQVTLSCSPISGHRSVSWYQQTPGQGLQFLFEYFSETQRNKGNFPGRFSGRQFSNSRSEMNVSTLELGDSALYLCASSLAGQGALKAFFGQGTRLTVV.